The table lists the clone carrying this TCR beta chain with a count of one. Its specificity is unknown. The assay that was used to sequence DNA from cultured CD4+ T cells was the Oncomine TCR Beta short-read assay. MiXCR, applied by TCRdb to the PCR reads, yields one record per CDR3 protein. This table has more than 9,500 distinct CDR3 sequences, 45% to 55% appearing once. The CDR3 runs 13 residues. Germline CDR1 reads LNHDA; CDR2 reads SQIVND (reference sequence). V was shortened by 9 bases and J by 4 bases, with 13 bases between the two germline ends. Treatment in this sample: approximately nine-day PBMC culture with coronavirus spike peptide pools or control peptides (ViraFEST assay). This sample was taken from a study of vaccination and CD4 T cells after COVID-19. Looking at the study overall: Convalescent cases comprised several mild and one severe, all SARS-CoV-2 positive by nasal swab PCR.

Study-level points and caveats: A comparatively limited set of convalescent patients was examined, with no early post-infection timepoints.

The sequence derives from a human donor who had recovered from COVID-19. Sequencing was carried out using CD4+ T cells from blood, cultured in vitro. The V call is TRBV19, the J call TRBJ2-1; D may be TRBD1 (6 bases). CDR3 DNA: TGTGCCAGCTCCCGCACAGGGTACAATGAGCAGTTCTTC. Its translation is CASSRTGYNEQFF.